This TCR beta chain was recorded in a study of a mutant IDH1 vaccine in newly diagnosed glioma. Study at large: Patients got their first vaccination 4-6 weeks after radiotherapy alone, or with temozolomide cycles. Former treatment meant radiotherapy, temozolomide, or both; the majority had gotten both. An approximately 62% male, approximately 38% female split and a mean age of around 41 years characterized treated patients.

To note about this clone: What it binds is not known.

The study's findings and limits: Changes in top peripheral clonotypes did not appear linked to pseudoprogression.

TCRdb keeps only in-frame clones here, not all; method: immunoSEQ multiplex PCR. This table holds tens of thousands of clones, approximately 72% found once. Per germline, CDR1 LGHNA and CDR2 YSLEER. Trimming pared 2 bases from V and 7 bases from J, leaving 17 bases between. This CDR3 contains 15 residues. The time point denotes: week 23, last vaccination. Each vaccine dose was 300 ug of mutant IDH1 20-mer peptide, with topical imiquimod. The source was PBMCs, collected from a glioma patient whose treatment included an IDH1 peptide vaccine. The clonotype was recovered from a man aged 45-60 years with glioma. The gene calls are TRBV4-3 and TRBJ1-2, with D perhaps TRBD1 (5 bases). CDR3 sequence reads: CASSQNTAGPSGYTF. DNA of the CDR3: TGCGCCAGCAGCCAAAACACGGCAGGGCCCTCTGGCTACACCTTC.